The text below deals with one TCR beta chain. This sample stems from a study of blood T cell repertoires in COVID-19. Clones were read by immunoSEQ multiplex PCR, and TCRdb kept only the in-frame ones, dropping some. The sample lists almost 250,000 clones, about nine tenths occurring once. V lost 0 bases to trimming and J lost 1 base, with 11 bases between them. The CDR3 is made up of 16 amino acids. Per germline, CDR1 SGHTA and CDR2 FQGNSA. Input material: peripheral blood. The chain has TRBV7-2 and TRBJ2-3; D gene unclear. The clonotype originates from a woman aged 55 to 70 who had recovered from COVID-19. CDR3 coding DNA: TGTGCCAGCAGCTTAGCCCACACCTTTGGCACAGATACGCAGTATTTT. The encoded protein is CASSLAHTFGTDTQYF.